This T cell receptor beta chain was documented in a study of shared clonotypes between healthy human individuals. As for the study in general: Every donor yielded three CD4 naive, three CD4 memory, two CD8 naive and one CD8 memory plate. Study outcomes and limitations: Rarefaction curves obtained for sorted subsets showed sequencing incomplete despite large depth. Non-shared clonotypes were found to have lower generation probabilities than the clonotypes that were shared by all four of the sorted-subset donors. Limited genetic and exposure-history diversity came from having few donors.

The germline V gene has CDR1 SSHAT and CDR2 FNYEAQ (reference sequence). This CDR3 is built from 18 residues. Generated by immunoSEQ multiplex PCR, the TCRdb table keeps only in-frame clones and is missing some. The table lists millions of clones, about 95% of them singletons, with roughly 1% in the top ten. Naive-designated CD8 cells lacked CD45RO, were positively enriched for CCR7, and omitted terminally differentiated effector memory CD45RA+ cells. As concerns this clone: No antigen is known for it. The junction does not match germline at one end; this may be a read error.

Sequenced material: naive CD8+ T cells sorted from blood. The clonotype was recovered from a man in his late teens or twenties in good health. The chain is built from TRBV7-7 and TRBJ2-7; 8 bases are a match to TRBD2. CDR3 coding DNA: TGTGCTAGCAGCTTAGATAAGCGGGGGATCTCCCAAAACTACGAGCAGTACTTC. It yields the protein CASSLDKRGISQNYEQYF.